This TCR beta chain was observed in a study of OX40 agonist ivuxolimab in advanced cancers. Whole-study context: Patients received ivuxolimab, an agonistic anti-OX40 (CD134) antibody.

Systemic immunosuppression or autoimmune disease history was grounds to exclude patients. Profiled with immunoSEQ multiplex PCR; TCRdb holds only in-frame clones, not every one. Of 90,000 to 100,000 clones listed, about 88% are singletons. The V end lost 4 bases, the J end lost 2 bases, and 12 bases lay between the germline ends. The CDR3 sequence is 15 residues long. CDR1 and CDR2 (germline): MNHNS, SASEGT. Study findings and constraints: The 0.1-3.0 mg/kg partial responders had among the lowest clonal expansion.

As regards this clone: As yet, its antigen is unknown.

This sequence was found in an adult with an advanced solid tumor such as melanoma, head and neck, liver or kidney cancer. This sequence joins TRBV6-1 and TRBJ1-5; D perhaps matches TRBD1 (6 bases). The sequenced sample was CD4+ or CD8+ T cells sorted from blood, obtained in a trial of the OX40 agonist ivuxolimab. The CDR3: CASSGLGGGNQPQHF. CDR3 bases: TGTGCCAGCAGTGGGCTAGGGGGAGGCAATCAGCCCCAGCATTTT.